This T cell receptor (beta chain) was obtained from a study of cytomegalovirus exposure and HLA in healthy donors. At the level of the study: Unique TCR beta sequences numbering about 100 million came from 190 million or so T cells in an earlier analysis.

This CDR3 comprises 19 residues. Per germline, CDR1 MGHRA and CDR2 YSYEKL. With V trimmed by 1 base and J by 1 base, 9 bases remained unmatched. The PCR made use of 60 Vbeta and 13 Jbeta primers. The assay was immunoSEQ multiplex PCR, and TCRdb's table has in-frame clones only and misses some. The sample shows some 210,000 clones, about 83% of them seen only once. Material: PBMCs. The clonotype comes from a woman aged 45-59 years in good health and CMV-seropositive. The gene calls are TRBV4-1 and TRBJ2-6, with TRBD1 identical over 8 bases. The CDR3 here is CASSQAPGGPRSGANVLTF. CDR3 nucleotides: TGCGCCAGCAGCCAAGCACCAGGGGGCCCAAGATCTGGGGCCAACGTCCTGACTTTC.